Listed below are T cell receptor beta chains from one sample, sequenced in a study of blood T cell repertoires in COVID-19. Profiled with immunoSEQ multiplex PCR; TCRdb holds only in-frame clones, not every one. This repertoire shows around 99,000 clones, around 74% found once; its top ten account for 15% to 20%. The source material was peripheral blood. Every receptor here comes from a woman at least 80 years old with active or convalescent COVID-19. Both conserved end residues are part of each CDR3. The order of the fields is CDR3 protein, CDR3 DNA, CDR3 length, D gene, J gene, V gene, clone size. A D gene is named only where the DNA matches it firmly. Part of the rows lack a size; the others show once, few, many or a class for expanded clones.

CDR3: CASSSQSRGNTEAFF
DNA: TGTGCCAGCAGTTCCCAGTCTCGGGGGAACACTGAAGCTTTCTTT
length: 15
D: .
J: TRBJ1-1
V: TRBV6-2/TRBV6-3
size: .

CDR3: CASSPDRGYGNTIYF
DNA: TGTGCCAGCAGCCCCGACAGGGGGTATGGAAACACCATATATTTT
length: 15
D: TRBD1
J: TRBJ1-3
V: TRBV5-6
size: few

CDR3: CASSPHQGTEAFF
DNA: TGTGCCAGCAGCCCTCACCAGGGCACTGAAGCTTTCTTT
length: 13
D: .
J: TRBJ1-1
V: TRBV11-3
size: .

CDR3: CASSLFRGSYEQYF
DNA: TGTGCCAGCAGCTTATTTAGGGGGTCCTACGAGCAGTACTTC
length: 14
D: .
J: TRBJ2-7
V: TRBV7-2
size: .

CDR3: CASSYSIFAGAPSYNEQFF
DNA: TGTGCCAGCAGTTACTCGATATTTGCCGGAGCACCCTCCTACAATGAGCAGTTCTTC
length: 19
D: .
J: TRBJ2-1
V: TRBV6-2/TRBV6-3
size: .

CDR3: CASSHGTGGGYGYTF
DNA: TGTGCCAGCAGCCACGGGACAGGGGGCGGGTATGGCTACACCTTC
length: 15
D: TRBD1
J: TRBJ1-2
V: TRBV5-1
size: .

CDR3: CASSRLAGGPETQYF
DNA: TGTGCCAGCAGTCGACTAGCGGGAGGGCCAGAGACCCAGTACTTC
length: 15
D: TRBD2
J: TRBJ2-5
V: TRBV11-2
size: few

CDR3: CASNLGGAHEQYF
DNA: TGTGCCAGTAATCTGGGGGGGGCCCACGAGCAGTACTTC
length: 13
D: .
J: TRBJ2-7
V: TRBV19
size: .

CDR3: CASSHGQGAYGYTF
DNA: TGTGCCAGCAGCCACGGACAGGGGGCCTATGGCTACACCTTC
length: 14
D: TRBD1
J: TRBJ1-2
V: TRBV5-5
size: .

CDR3: CASSPPGTSGKRNEQFF
DNA: TGTGCCAGCAGTCCCCCCGGGACTAGCGGGAAGCGTAATGAGCAGTTCTTC
length: 17
D: TRBD2
J: TRBJ2-1
V: TRBV2
size: .

CDR3: CASRRTSGIGYEQYF
DNA: TGTGCCAGCAGGCGGACTAGCGGGATTGGCTACGAGCAGTACTTC
length: 15
D: TRBD2
J: TRBJ2-7
V: TRBV6-5
size: .

CDR3: CASSPRLDQPQHF
DNA: TGTGCCAGCAGCCCCCGACTTGATCAGCCCCAGCATTTT
length: 13
D: .
J: TRBJ1-5
V: TRBV7-8
size: .

CDR3: CASSRDSKGYTF
DNA: TGTGCCAGCAGTAGGGACAGTAAAGGCTACACCTTC
length: 12
D: TRBD1
J: TRBJ1-2
V: TRBV28
size: .

CDR3: CSVSLAKNIQYF
DNA: TGCAGCGTCTCCCTAGCCAAAAACATTCAGTACTTC
length: 12
D: .
J: TRBJ2-4
V: TRBV29-1
size: .